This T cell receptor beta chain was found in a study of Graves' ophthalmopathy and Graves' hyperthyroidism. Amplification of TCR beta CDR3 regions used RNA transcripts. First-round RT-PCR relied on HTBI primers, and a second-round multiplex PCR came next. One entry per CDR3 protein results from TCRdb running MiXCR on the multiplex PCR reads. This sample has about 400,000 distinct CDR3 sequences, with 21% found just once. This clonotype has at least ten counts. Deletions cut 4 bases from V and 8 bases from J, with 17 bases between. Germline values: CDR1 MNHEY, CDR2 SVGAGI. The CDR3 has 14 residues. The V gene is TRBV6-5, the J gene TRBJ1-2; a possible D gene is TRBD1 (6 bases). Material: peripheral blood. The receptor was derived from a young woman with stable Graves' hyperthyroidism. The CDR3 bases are TGTGCCAGCAGTTCTAGGGACACCGAAGGAGGCTACACCTTC. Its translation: CASSSRDTEGGYTF.